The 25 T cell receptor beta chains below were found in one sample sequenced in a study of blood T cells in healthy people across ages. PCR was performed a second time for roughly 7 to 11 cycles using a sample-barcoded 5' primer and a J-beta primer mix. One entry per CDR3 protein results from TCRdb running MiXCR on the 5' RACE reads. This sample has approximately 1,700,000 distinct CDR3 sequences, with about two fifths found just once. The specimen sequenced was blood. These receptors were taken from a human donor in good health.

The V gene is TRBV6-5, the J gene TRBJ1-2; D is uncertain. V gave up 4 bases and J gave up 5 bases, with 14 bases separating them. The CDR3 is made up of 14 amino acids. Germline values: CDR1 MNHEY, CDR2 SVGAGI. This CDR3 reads CASSSQLLPYGYTF. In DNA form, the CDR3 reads TGTGCCAGCAGTTCACAACTTTTACCTTATGGCTACACCTTC.

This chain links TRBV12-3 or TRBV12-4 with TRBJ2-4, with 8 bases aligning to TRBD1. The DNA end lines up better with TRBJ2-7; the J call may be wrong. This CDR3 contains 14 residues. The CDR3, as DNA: TGTGCCAGCAGTCCGTTCCCCAGGGGGCACGAGCAGTACTTC. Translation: CASSPFPRGHEQYF.

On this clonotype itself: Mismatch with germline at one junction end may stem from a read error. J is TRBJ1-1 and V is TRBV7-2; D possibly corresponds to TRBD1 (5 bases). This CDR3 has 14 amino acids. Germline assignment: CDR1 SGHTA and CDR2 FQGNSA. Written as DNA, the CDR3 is TGTGCCAGCAGCTCGGTCTATCAGGACACTGGAGCTTTCTTT. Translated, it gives CASSSVYQDTGAFF.

The CDR3: CASSVASGGHQETQYF. The CDR3 DNA reads TGCGCCAGCAGCGTTGCTAGCGGGGGACACCAAGAGACCCAGTACTTC. V usage is TRBV5-1 and J usage is TRBJ2-5, with TRBD2 matching over 10 bases. This CDR3 spans 16 amino acids. The V segment lost 4 bases and the J segment 0 bases; nucleotides outside the gene matches: 6. Per germline, CDR1 SGHRS and CDR2 YFSETQ. The full variable domain, in which reference TRBV5-1 and TRBJ2-5 provide the parts outside the CDR3, is KAGVTQTPRYLIKTRGQQVTLSCSPISGHRSVSWYQQTPGQGLQFLFEYFSETQRNKGNFPGRFSGRQFSNSRSEMNVSTLELGDSALYLCASSVASGGHQETQYFGPGTRLLVL.

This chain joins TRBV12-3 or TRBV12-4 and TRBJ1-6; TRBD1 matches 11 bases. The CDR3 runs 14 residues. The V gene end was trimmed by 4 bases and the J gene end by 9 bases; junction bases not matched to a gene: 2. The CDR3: CASSWGQGVSPLHF. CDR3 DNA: TGTGCCAGCAGTTGGGGACAGGGGGTTTCACCCCTCCACTTT.

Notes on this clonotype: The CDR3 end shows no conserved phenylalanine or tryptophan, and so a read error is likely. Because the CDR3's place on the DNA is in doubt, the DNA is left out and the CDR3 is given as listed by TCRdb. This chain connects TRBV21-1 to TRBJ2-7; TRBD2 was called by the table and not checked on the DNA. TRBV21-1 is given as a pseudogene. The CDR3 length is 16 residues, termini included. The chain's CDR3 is CASTVGLAGDQETQYS.

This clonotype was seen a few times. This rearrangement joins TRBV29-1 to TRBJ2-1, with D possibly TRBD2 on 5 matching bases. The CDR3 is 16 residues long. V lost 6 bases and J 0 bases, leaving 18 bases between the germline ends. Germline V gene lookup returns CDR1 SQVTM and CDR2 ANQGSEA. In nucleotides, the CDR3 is TGCAGCGTCGGGGATCTAGCAGCTAGCTCCTACAATGAGCAGTTCTTC. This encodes CSVGDLAASSYNEQFF.

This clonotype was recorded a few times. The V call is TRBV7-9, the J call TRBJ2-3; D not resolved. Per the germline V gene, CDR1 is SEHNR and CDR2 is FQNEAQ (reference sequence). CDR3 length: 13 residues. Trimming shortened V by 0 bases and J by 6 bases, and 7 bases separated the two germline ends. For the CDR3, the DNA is TGTGCCAGCAGCTTAGCCCTAGAGGATACGCAGTATTTT. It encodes CASSLALEDTQYF.

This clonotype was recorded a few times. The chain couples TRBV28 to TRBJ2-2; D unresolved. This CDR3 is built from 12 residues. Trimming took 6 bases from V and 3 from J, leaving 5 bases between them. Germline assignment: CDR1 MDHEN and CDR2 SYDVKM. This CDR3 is CASRDHTGELFF. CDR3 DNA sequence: TGTGCCAGCAGAGACCACACCGGGGAGCTGTTTTTT.

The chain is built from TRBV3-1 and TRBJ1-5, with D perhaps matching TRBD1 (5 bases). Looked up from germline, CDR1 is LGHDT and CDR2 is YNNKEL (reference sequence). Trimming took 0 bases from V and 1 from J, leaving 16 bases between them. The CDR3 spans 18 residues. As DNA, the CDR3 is TGTGCCAGCAGCCAAGATCCGCAGGGAGTAGGAAGCAATCAGCCCCAGCATTTT. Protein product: CASSQDPQGVGSNQPQHF.

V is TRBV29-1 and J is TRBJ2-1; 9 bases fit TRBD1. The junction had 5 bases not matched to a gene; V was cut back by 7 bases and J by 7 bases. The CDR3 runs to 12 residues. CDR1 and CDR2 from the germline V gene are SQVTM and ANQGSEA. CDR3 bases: TGCAGCGGAGGGACAGGGAGGAATGAGCAGTTCTTC. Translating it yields CSGGTGRNEQFF.

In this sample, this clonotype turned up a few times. CDR3 bases: TGTGCCAGCAGTTTACTGAGGGGGGCCACAGATACGCAGTATTTT. Amino acid sequence: CASSLLRGATDTQYF. The rearrangement links TRBV12-3 or TRBV12-4 to TRBJ2-3; either TRBD1 or TRBD2 may supply D (6 bases each). CDR3 length equals 15 residues. Trimming cost V 2 bases and J 2 bases, with 11 bases left between them.

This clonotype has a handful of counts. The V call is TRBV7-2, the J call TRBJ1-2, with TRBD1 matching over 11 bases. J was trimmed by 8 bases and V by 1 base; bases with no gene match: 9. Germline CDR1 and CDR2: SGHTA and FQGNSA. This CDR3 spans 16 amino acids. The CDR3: CASSLVVGQGAQGYTF. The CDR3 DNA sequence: TGTGCCAGCAGCTTAGTGGTCGGACAGGGGGCTCAGGGCTACACCTTC. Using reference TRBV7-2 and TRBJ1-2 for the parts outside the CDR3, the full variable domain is GAGVSQSPSNKVTEKGKDVELRCDPISGHTALYWYRQSLGQGLEFLIYFQGNSAPDKSGLPSDRFSAERTGGSVSTLTIQRTQQEDSAVYLCASSLVVGQGAQGYTFGSGTRLTVV.

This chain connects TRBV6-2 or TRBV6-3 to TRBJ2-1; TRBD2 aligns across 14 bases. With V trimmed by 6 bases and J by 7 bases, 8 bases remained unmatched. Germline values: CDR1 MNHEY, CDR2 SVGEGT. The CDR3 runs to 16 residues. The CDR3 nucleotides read TGTGCCAGCAGACGCACGAGACTAGCGGGGGGGAATGAGCAGTTCTTC. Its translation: CASRRTRLAGGNEQFF.

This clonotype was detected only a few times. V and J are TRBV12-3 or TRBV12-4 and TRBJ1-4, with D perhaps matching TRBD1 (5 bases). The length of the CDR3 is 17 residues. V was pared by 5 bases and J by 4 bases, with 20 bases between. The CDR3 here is CASSPRVNEVINEKLFF. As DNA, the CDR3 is TGTGCCAGCAGTCCCAGGGTAAATGAAGTTATTAATGAAAAACTGTTTTTT.

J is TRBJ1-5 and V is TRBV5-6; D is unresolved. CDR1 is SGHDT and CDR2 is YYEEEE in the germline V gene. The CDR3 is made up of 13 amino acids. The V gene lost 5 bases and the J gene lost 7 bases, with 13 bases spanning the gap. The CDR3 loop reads CASSYDRSQPQHF. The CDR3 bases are TGTGCCAGCAGTTATGATCGTTCGCAGCCCCAGCATTTT.

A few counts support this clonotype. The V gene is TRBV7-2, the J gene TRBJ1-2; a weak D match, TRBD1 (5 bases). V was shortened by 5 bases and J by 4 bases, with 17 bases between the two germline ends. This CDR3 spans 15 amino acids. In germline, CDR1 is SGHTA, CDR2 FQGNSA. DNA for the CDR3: TGTGCCAGCAGCCCAAGGGGCGAACCTATCTATGGCTACACCTTC. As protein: CASSPRGEPIYGYTF. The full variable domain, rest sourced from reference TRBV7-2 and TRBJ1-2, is GAGVSQSPSNKVTEKGKDVELRCDPISGHTALYWYRQSLGQGLEFLIYFQGNSAPDKSGLPSDRFSAERTGGSVSTLTIQRTQQEDSAVYLCASSPRGEPIYGYTFGSGTRLTVV.

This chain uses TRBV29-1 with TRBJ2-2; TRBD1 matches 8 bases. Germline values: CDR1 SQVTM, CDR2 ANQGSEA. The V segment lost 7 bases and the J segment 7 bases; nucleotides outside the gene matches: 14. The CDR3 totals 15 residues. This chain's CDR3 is CSASGKQGGVGELFF. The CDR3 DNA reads TGCAGCGCCTCGGGAAAACAGGGGGGAGTCGGGGAGCTGTTTTTT.

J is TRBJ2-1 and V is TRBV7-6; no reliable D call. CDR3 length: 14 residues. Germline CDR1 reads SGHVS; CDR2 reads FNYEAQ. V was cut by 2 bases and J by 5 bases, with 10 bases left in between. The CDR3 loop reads CASSLMLTHNEQFF. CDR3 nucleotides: TGTGCCAGCAGCTTAATGCTGACCCACAATGAGCAGTTCTTC. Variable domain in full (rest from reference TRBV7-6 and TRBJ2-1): GAGVSQSPRYKVTKRGQDVALRCDPISGHVSLYWYRQALGQGPEFLTYFNYEAQQDKSGLPNDRFSAERPEGSISTLTIQRTEQRDSAMYRCASSLMLTHNEQFFGPGTRLTVL.

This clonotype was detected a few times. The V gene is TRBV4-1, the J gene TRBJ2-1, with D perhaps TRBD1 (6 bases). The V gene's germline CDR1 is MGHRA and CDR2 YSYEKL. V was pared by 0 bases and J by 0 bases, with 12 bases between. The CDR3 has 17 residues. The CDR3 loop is CASSQDPGQSSYNEQFF. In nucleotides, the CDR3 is TGCGCCAGCAGCCAAGATCCCGGACAGAGCTCCTACAATGAGCAGTTCTTC.

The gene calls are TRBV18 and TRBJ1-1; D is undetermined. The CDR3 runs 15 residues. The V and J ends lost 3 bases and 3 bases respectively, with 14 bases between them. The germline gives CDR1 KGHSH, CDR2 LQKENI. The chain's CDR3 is CASSPKAAVDTEAFF. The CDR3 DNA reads TGTGCCAGCTCACCGAAGGCCGCGGTGGACACTGAAGCTTTCTTT.

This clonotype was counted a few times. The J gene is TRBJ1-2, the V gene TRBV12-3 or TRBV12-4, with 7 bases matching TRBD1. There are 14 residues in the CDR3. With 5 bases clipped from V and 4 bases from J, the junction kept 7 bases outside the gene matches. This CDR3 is CASSLDRSSYGYTF. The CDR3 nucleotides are TGTGCCAGCAGTCTGGACAGGAGTAGCTATGGCTACACCTTC.

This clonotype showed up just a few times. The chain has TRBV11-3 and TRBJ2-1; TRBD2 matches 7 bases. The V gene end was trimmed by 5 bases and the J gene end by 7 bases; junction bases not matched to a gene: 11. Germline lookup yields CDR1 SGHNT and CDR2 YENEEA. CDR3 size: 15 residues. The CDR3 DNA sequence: TGTGCCAGCAGCCCCCGAGGTCGGGGGGATAATGAGCAGTTCTTC. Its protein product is CASSPRGRGDNEQFF.

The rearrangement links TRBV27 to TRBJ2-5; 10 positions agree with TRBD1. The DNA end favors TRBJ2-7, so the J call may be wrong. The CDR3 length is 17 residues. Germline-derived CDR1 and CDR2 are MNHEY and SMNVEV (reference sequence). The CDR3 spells CASSLGAGTGDRHEQYF. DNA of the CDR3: TGTGCCAGCAGTTTGGGAGCCGGGACAGGGGATCGCCACGAGCAGTACTTC.

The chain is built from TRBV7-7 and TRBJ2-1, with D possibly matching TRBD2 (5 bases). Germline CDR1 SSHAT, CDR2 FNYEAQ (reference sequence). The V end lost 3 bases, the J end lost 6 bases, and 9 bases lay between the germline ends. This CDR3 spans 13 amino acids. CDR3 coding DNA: TGTGCCAGCAGCTTTGCTAGCTCCAATGAGCAGTTCTTC. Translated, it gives CASSFASSNEQFF.